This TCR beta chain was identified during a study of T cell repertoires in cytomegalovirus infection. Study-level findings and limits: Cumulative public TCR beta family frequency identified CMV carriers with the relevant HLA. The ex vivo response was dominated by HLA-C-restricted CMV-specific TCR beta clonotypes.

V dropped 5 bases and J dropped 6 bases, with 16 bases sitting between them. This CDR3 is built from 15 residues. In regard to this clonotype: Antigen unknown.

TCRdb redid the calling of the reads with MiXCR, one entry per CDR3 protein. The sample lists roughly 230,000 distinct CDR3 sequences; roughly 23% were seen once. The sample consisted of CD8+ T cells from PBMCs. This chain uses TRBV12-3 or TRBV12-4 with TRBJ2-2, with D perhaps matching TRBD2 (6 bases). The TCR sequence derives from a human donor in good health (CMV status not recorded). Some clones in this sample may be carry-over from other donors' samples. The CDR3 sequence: CASSPLGWGAGELFF. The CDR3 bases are TGTGCCAGCAGTCCCCTCGGGTGGGGGGCCGGGGAGCTGTTTTTT.